These T cell receptor beta chains were read from a single sample in a study of CD4 T cells in relation to SARS-CoV-2 and coronaviruses. Clones were sequenced by immunoSEQ multiplex PCR, and TCRdb holds only the in-frame ones, with some missing. Of 15,000 to 25,000 clones in the sample, roughly 77% were seen once. These TCRs are of unknown antigen specificity. Sequencing input: CD4+ T cells from PBMCs, cultured in vitro. These receptors were obtained from a human donor in good health. Both conserved end residues are part of each CDR3. Each record gives: J gene, D gene, CDR3 length, V gene, clone size, CDR3 DNA, CDR3 protein. The D gene is left open where the match is weak. A clone size is listed for some rows: how often the clone was seen (once, few, many), or a class if it is expanded.

J gene: TRBJ1-2
D gene: NA
CDR3 length: 13
V gene: TRBV6-2/TRBV6-3
clone size: NA
CDR3 DNA: TGTGCCAGCAGTTACTTGACCGACTATGGCTACACCTTC
CDR3 protein: CASSYLTDYGYTF

J gene: TRBJ1-2
D gene: NA
CDR3 length: 15
V gene: TRBV7-2
clone size: few
CDR3 DNA: TGTGCCAGCAGCCCCTGGGGGGGGCGTCCCCATGGCTACACCTTC
CDR3 protein: CASSPWGGRPHGYTF

J gene: TRBJ1-5
D gene: NA
CDR3 length: 16
V gene: TRBV6-5
clone size: NA
CDR3 DNA: TGTGCCAGCAGTTACTCCACAGGGAATAGCAATCAGCCCCAGCATTTT
CDR3 protein: CASSYSTGNSNQPQHF

J gene: TRBJ2-5
D gene: NA
CDR3 length: 13
V gene: TRBV11-2
clone size: NA
CDR3 DNA: TGTGCCAGCAGCTTAGTGGGGGGAGAGACCCAGTACTTC
CDR3 protein: CASSLVGGETQYF

J gene: TRBJ1-6
D gene: NA
CDR3 length: 14
V gene: TRBV10-2
clone size: few
CDR3 DNA: TGCGCCAGCAGTGAGCGACGTATTAATTCACCCCTCCACTTT
CDR3 protein: CASSERRINSPLHF

J gene: TRBJ1-2
D gene: NA
CDR3 length: 14
V gene: TRBV5-1
clone size: NA
CDR3 DNA: TGCGCCAGCAGCTTGGCAGGGCGGGCATCTGGCTACACCTTC
CDR3 protein: CASSLAGRASGYTF

J gene: TRBJ2-1
D gene: TRBD1
CDR3 length: 17
V gene: TRBV19
clone size: few
CDR3 DNA: TGTGCCAGTATATACAAAACCCAGGGGGCGCAGGCGAATGAGCAGTTCTTC
CDR3 protein: CASIYKTQGAQANEQFF

J gene: TRBJ2-5
D gene: NA
CDR3 length: 15
V gene: TRBV11-2
clone size: NA
CDR3 DNA: TGTGCCAGCAGCTTAGGGTCAGAGGCGGGAGAGACCCAGTACTTC
CDR3 protein: CASSLGSEAGETQYF

J gene: TRBJ2-5
D gene: NA
CDR3 length: 13
V gene: TRBV5-1
clone size: NA
CDR3 DNA: TGCGCCAGCAGCTTTGGACTCCAAGAGACCCAGTACTTC
CDR3 protein: CASSFGLQETQYF

J gene: TRBJ2-7
D gene: NA
CDR3 length: 15
V gene: TRBV6-2/TRBV6-3
clone size: NA
CDR3 DNA: TGTGCCAGCAGTGGAATCGGACTACTTGCCTACGAGCAGTACTTC
CDR3 protein: CASSGIGLLAYEQYF

J gene: TRBJ2-7
D gene: NA
CDR3 length: 14
V gene: TRBV19
clone size: NA
CDR3 DNA: TGTGCCAGTAGTTTAGACAGGAATCAGTACGAGCAGTACTTC
CDR3 protein: CASSLDRNQYEQYF

J gene: TRBJ2-6
D gene: NA
CDR3 length: 16
V gene: TRBV12-5
clone size: NA
CDR3 DNA: TGTGCTAGTGGTTTGATTCCGAGCTCTGGGGCCAACGTCCTGACTTTC
CDR3 protein: CASGLIPSSGANVLTF

J gene: TRBJ2-7
D gene: NA
CDR3 length: 14
V gene: TRBV10-3
clone size: few
CDR3 DNA: TGTGCCATCAGTTCTACAGGGACCACCTACGAGCAGTACTTC
CDR3 protein: CAISSTGTTYEQYF

J gene: TRBJ2-2
D gene: NA
CDR3 length: 13
V gene: TRBV7-2
clone size: NA
CDR3 DNA: TGTGCCAGCAGCCCGGGTCGGCCCGCGGAGCTGTTTTTT
CDR3 protein: CASSPGRPAELFF

J gene: TRBJ2-1
D gene: NA
CDR3 length: 11
V gene: TRBV30
clone size: NA
CDR3 DNA: TGTGCCTGGAGCCTCGGGACGGGGCAGTTCTTC
CDR3 protein: CAWSLGTGQFF

J gene: TRBJ1-3
D gene: NA
CDR3 length: 16
V gene: TRBV18
clone size: NA
CDR3 DNA: TGTGCCAGCTCACAAAGACAGGATCTCTCTGGAAACACCATATATTTT
CDR3 protein: CASSQRQDLSGNTIYF

J gene: TRBJ2-3
D gene: NA
CDR3 length: 14
V gene: TRBV6-5
clone size: NA
CDR3 DNA: TGTGCCAGCAGTTTATCCTATCGCACAGATACGCAGTATTTT
CDR3 protein: CASSLSYRTDTQYF

J gene: TRBJ2-1
D gene: NA
CDR3 length: 15
V gene: TRBV6-6
clone size: few
CDR3 DNA: TGTGCCAGCGGCCAAAGCGGATCGCGAGGGAATGAGCAGTTCTTC
CDR3 protein: CASGQSGSRGNEQFF

J gene: TRBJ1-1
D gene: NA
CDR3 length: 16
V gene: TRBV6-5
clone size: NA
CDR3 DNA: TGTGCCAGCAGTTACGGGTTGGGGGGAGTCGTCACTGAAGCTTTCTTT
CDR3 protein: CASSYGLGGVVTEAFF

J gene: TRBJ2-7
D gene: TRBD1
CDR3 length: 14
V gene: TRBV3-1/TRBV3-2
clone size: large
CDR3 DNA: TGTGCCAGCAGCAAAGACAGGGGGCTCTACGAGCAGTACTTC
CDR3 protein: CASSKDRGLYEQYF

J gene: TRBJ2-2
D gene: TRBD2
CDR3 length: 17
V gene: TRBV12-5
clone size: NA
CDR3 DNA: TGTGCTAGTGGTTGGATTAGCGGGAGGGCCGCTCCCGGGGAGCTGTTTTTT
CDR3 protein: CASGWISGRAAPGELFF

J gene: TRBJ2-1
D gene: TRBD1
CDR3 length: 14
V gene: TRBV7-2
clone size: NA
CDR3 DNA: TGTGCCAGCAGCTTATCGGACAGGGTCGGCGAGCAGTTCTTC
CDR3 protein: CASSLSDRVGEQFF

J gene: TRBJ2-7
D gene: TRBD1
CDR3 length: 15
V gene: TRBV5-5
clone size: NA
CDR3 DNA: TGTGCCAGCAGCCTTTACAGGGGGCTCTCCTACGAGCAGTACTTC
CDR3 protein: CASSLYRGLSYEQYF

J gene: TRBJ1-1
D gene: NA
CDR3 length: 12
V gene: TRBV6-6
clone size: NA
CDR3 DNA: TGTGCCAGCAGTTTCTTAGTGGGTGAAGCTTTCTTT
CDR3 protein: CASSFLVGEAFF

J gene: TRBJ2-2
D gene: NA
CDR3 length: 15
V gene: TRBV3-1/TRBV3-2
clone size: NA
CDR3 DNA: TGTGCCAGCAGTCGATTGGACAGGAACACCGGGGAGCTGTTTTTT
CDR3 protein: CASSRLDRNTGELFF